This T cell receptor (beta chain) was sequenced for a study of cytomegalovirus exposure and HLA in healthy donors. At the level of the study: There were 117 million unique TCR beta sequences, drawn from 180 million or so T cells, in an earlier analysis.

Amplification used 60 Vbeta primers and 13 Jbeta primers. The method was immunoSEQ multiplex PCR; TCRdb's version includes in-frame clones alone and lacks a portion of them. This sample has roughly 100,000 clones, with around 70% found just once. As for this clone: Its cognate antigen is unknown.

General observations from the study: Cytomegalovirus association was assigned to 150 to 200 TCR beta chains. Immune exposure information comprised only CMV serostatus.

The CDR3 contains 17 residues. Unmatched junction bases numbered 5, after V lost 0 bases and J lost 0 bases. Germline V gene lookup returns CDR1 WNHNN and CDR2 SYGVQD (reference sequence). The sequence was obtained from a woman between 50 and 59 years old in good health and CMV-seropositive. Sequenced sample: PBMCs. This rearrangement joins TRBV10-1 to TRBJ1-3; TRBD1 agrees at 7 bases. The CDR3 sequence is CASSESRGQSSGNTIYF. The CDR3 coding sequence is TGCGCCAGCAGTGAGTCGCGGGGACAGAGCTCTGGAAACACCATATATTTT.